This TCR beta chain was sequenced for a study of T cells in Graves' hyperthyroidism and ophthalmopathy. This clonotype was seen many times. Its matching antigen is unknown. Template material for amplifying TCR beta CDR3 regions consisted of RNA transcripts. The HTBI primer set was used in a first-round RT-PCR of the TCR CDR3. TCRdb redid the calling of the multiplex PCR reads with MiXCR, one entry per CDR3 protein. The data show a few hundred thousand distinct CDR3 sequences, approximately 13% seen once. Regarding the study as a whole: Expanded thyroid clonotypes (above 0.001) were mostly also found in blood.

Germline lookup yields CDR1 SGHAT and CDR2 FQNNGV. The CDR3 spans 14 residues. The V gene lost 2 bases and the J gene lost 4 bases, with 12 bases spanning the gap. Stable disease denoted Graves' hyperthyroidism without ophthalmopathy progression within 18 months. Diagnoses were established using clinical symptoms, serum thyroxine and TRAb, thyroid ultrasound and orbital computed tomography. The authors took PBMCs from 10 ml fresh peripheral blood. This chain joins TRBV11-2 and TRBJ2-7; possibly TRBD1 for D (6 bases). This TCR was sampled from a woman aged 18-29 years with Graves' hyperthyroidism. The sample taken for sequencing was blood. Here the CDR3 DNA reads TGTGCCAGCAGCTTAACCGGGACACTGTACGAGCAGTACTTC. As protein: CASSLTGTLYEQYF.